The 16 T cell receptor beta chains below come from one sample, sequenced in a study of spatial heterogeneity in lung cancer. TCRdb re-analysed the 5' RACE reads in MiXCR, keeping a single row per CDR3 protein. The sample includes about 39,000 distinct CDR3 sequences, about 5.8% of them seen just once. The time point: sample taken at primary tumor resection. Researchers sequenced whole RNA taken from tumor, nontumor lung or frozen PBMC without sorting. The sample here was PBMCs, taken at surgery. The receptors here all came from a male donor with early-stage non-small cell lung cancer.

The chain joins TRBV10-3 to TRBJ1-1, with a possible D match to TRBD1 (5 bases). Trimming left V 3 bases short and J 5 bases short, with 16 bases between. This CDR3 has 15 amino acids. The germline CDR1 and CDR2 sequences are ENHRY and SYGVKD. The CDR3 region is CAISEGMGRGTEAFF. The CDR3 nucleotides read TGTGCCATCAGTGAAGGGATGGGGCGAGGTACTGAAGCTTTCTTT.

This clonotype has a count of ten or more. V and J are TRBV5-8 and TRBJ2-3, with D possibly being TRBD1 (6 bases). Germline CDR1 is SGHTS and CDR2 is YDEGEE. This CDR3 contains 17 residues. V gave up 7 bases and J gave up 0 bases, with 21 bases separating them. This CDR3 reads CASPTWGLMSSTDTQYF. CDR3 coding DNA: TGTGCCAGCCCTACCTGGGGGCTTATGAGTAGCACAGATACGCAGTATTTT.

This clonotype came up a few times. The chain couples TRBV20-1 to TRBJ1-1; the D is unclear. V was cut by 0 bases and J by 4 bases, with 15 bases left in between. The CDR3 extends over 15 amino acids. CDR1 is DFQATT and CDR2 is SNEGSKA in the germline V gene (reference sequence). Here the CDR3 DNA reads TGCAGTGCTAGAGATGTTGGAAACGGGGTCACTGAAGCTTTCTTT. Translation gives CSARDVGNGVTEAFF.

At least ten counts were recorded for this clonotype. This chain uses TRBV6-5 with TRBJ2-1, with a tentative D call TRBD1 (6 bases). With 5 bases removed from V and 6 bases from J, the gap between germline ends came to 20 bases. The CDR3 runs to 16 residues. CDR1 and CDR2 (germline): MNHEY, SVGAGI. CDR3 DNA: TGTGCCAGCAGTCTCACCGGGACAATCGCCTCCAATGAGCAGTTCTTC. Amino acid sequence: CASSLTGTIASNEQFF.

This clonotype was counted a few times. V and J are TRBV3-1 and TRBJ2-7; possibly TRBD1 for D (5 bases). This CDR3 contains 13 residues. Germline V gene sequence: CDR1 LGHDT, CDR2 YNNKEL (reference sequence). The V and J ends lost 8 bases and 6 bases respectively, with 17 bases between them. The CDR3 loop reads CASQTGLFSEQYF. CDR3 in DNA: TGTGCCAGCCAAACAGGCCTTTTCTCCGAGCAGTACTTC.

The V and J genes are TRBV5-1 and TRBJ1-1, with D possibly TRBD1 on 6 matching bases. CDR3 length: 15 amino acids. Trimming stripped 1 base from V and 2 bases from J, with 12 bases between. CDR1 SGHRS and CDR2 YFSETQ come from the germline V gene. CDR3 in DNA: TGCGCCAGCAGCTTGCGGGAGGGGGTTAACACTGAAGCTTTCTTT. Its translation: CASSLREGVNTEAFF.

The chain recombines TRBV3-1 with TRBJ1-4; unclear D gene. CDR1 and CDR2 (germline): LGHDT, YNNKEL (reference sequence). CDR3 length: 11 residues. Between the trimmed V and J ends, which lost 5 bases and 5 bases, there was a span of 3 bases. CDR3 amino acids: CASSSNEKLFF. Here the CDR3 DNA reads TGTGCCAGCAGCTCAAATGAAAAACTGTTTTTT.

This clonotype was detected many times. This sequence joins TRBV5-4 and TRBJ2-5; D possibly corresponds to TRBD2 (6 bases). Trimming pared 1 base from V and 5 bases from J, leaving 15 bases between. Germline assignment: CDR1 SGHNT and CDR2 YYREEE (reference sequence). The CDR3 is 15 residues long. CDR3 nucleotide sequence: TGTGCCAGCAGCTTGAGATTGGGGGGATCGGAGACCCAGTACTTC. Residues: CASSLRLGGSETQYF.

J is TRBJ2-7 and V is TRBV7-9; tentative D call: TRBD1 (7 bases). Trimming shortened V by 5 bases and J by 0 bases, and 14 bases separated the two germline ends. The CDR3 spans 15 residues. Germline V gene sequence: CDR1 SEHNR, CDR2 FQNEAQ (reference sequence). DNA of the CDR3: TGTGCCAGCAGCCCCAGGGGGGCACCCTCCTACGAGCAGTACTTC. Amino acid sequence: CASSPRGAPSYEQYF.

This clonotype was picked up many times. The rearrangement links TRBV5-1 to TRBJ2-7; D unclear. V was shortened by 0 bases and J by 4 bases, with 5 bases between the two germline ends. Germline V CDR1 and CDR2: SGHRS, YFSETQ. The CDR3 is 12 amino acids. CDR3 bases: TGCGCCAGCAGCTTGGACGGTTACGAGCAGTACTTC. Translated, it gives CASSLDGYEQYF.

In this sample, this clonotype turned up many times. CDR3 region: CASSQVGGIGTDTQYF. The CDR3, as DNA: TGTGCCAGCAGCCAAGTTGGGGGAATCGGCACAGATACGCAGTATTTT. The V gene is TRBV3-1, the J gene TRBJ2-3; D is tentatively TRBD1 or TRBD2 (5 bases each). The ends were cut back, 1 base at V and 1 base at J, with 12 bases in the middle. The germline gives CDR1 LGHDT, CDR2 YNNKEL (reference sequence). This CDR3 contains 16 residues.

Comment on this clonotype: This may come from a read error, since a much larger clone is one base off. The chain carries TRBV13 and TRBJ2-2; 8 nucleotides agree with TRBD2. The CDR3 loop spans 15 amino acids. CDR1 is PRHDT, CDR2 FYEKMQ, per germline (reference sequence). Trimming at V came to 5 bases and at J to 6 bases, leaving 8 bases not matched to a gene. The CDR3 sequence: CASSGGTSQAGELFF. CDR3 DNA: TGTGCCAGCAGCGGTGGGACTAGTCAGGCCGGGGAGCTGTTTTTT.

At least ten counts were recorded for this clonotype. The chain employs TRBV12-3 or TRBV12-4 and TRBJ1-6, with D unresolved. The CDR3 length is 15 residues. The V gene lost 5 bases and the J gene lost 3 bases, with 11 bases spanning the gap. The CDR3 DNA is TGTGCCAGCAGTAAGTACGACGGCTATAATTCACCCCTCCACTTT. Protein sequence: CASSKYDGYNSPLHF.

This clonotype was seen at least ten times. The chain recombines TRBV5-1 with TRBJ2-3; the match to TRBD1 covers 10 bases. This CDR3 is built from 15 residues. Germline V gene lookup returns CDR1 SGHRS and CDR2 YFSETQ. Trimming removed 4 bases from V and 2 bases from J; junction bases left unmatched: 4. CDR3 residues: CASSPTGGPTDTQYF. The DNA of the CDR3 is TGCGCCAGCAGCCCGACAGGGGGCCCCACAGATACGCAGTATTTT.

This clonotype was counted many times. The chain has TRBV5-6 and TRBJ1-1; 8 bases fit TRBD1. The CDR3 totals 14 residues. CDR1 is SGHDT and CDR2 is YYEEEE in the germline V gene. J gave up 3 bases and V 1 base, and 2 bases lay outside the gene matches. The CDR3 region has the DNA TGTGCCAGCAGCTTGAACAGGGGGGACACTGAAGCTTTCTTT. This encodes CASSLNRGDTEAFF.

This clonotype was seen only a few times. This chain uses TRBV9 with TRBJ2-3; no reliable D call. Germline-derived CDR1 and CDR2 are SGDLS and YYNGEE. Trimming stripped 2 bases from V and 0 bases from J, with 1 base between. This CDR3 comprises 12 residues. CDR3 coding DNA: TGTGCCAGCAGCGTGAGCACAGATACGCAGTATTTT. It yields the protein CASSVSTDTQYF.